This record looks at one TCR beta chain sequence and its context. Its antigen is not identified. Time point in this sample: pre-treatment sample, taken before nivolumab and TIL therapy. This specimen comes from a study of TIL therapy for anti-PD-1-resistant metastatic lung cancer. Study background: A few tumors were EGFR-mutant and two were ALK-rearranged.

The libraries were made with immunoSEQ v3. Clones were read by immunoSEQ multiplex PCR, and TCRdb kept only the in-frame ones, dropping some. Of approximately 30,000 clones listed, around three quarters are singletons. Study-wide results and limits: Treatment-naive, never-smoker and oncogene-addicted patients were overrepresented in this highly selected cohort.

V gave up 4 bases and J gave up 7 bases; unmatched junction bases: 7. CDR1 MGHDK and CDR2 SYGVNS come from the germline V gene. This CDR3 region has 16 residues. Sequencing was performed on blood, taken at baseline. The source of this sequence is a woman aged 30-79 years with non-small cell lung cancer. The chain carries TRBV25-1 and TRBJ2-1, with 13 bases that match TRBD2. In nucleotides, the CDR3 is TGTGCCAGCAGTGCTGCGGGACTAGCGGGAAGTAATGAGCAGTTCTTC. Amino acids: CASSAAGLAGSNEQFF. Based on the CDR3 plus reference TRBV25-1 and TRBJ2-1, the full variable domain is EADIYQTPRYLVIGTGKKITLECSQTMGHDKMYWYQQDPGMELHLIHYSYGVNSTEKGDLSSESTVSRIRTEHFPLTLESARPSHTSQYLCASSAAGLAGSNEQFFGPGTRLTVL.